This T cell receptor (beta chain) was recorded in a study of blood T cell repertoires in COVID-19 (dated by TCRdb to about 2020). Broadly, across the study: Collaborator samples came from the United States, Italy and Spain and covered acute and convalescent phases of COVID-19. Samples came from the ongoing ImmuneRACE study (first 160 participants) plus 1,254 subjects from 6 global collaborators. Where HLA class I and class II types were available, the types were taken from metadata supplied by the sample provider, not from assay-based typing. Deeply sampled blood TCRbeta repertoires from subjects exposed to, actively infected with, or recovered from COVID-19 were included in the dataset. The repertoires were released in a freely available public database meant as a resource for research on the immune response to SARS-CoV-2. The material from the prospective study consisted of cDNA or gDNA derived from T cells, B-cell-depleted T cells, or PBMCs. Nearly every sample came with metadata listing a de-identified subject ID, COVID-19 status, age in years and sex. Overall results and qualifications from the work: How much clinical and demographic metadata was included differed by source and by participant, and the metadata was provided uncurated.

Relative to germline, V is missing 6 bases and J is missing 2 bases, with 2 bases of the junction outside any gene match. Counted from cysteine to phenylalanine, this CDR3 has 14 amino acids. Only the CDR3 DNA is retained, 42 bases long and in frame from the first base. Reading the germline V gene (reference sequence) gives CDR1 MNHEY and CDR2 SMNVEV. Concerning this clone: Its cognate antigen has yet to be identified. Base-call qualities are not available, and no considerably larger clone is one nucleotide away.

In the prospective study, participants were about 18 to 95 years old, resided in under 30 geographic areas of the United States, and were enrolled through a virtual design. In the prospective study, participants were assigned to cohorts based on the clinical history participants reported in a screening survey and a study questionnaire. Each participant in the prospective study had whole blood, serum and a nasopharyngeal or oropharyngeal swab collected by mobile phlebotomists. Additional blood draws and questionnaires over an approximately two-month period could optionally be provided by prospective study participants. Blood samples from the prospective study were shipped frozen or at room temperature prior to DNA extraction. The immunoSEQ Assay, a bias-controlled multiplex PCR, was used to amplify TCRbeta CDR3 regions from genomic DNA. Processing in the source paper ran as follows. The number of nucleated cells in each sample was estimated by amplification of reference gene primers within the assay. Sequence reads were collapsed and filtered to measure the absolute abundance of every unique TCRbeta CDR3 rearrangement. For each sample, productive Simpson clonality was calculated as the square root of Simpson's diversity index over productive rearrangements. Drawn from immuneACCESS, this table holds only the in-frame rearrangements with V and J called that TCRdb kept. Clones are partly lost; checked studies trace under half to an unresolved V gene and leave the rest unexplained. D and trimming were read from the DNA, whereas the V and J calls and clone size are those reported in that table. Counted in this sample were fewer than 350,000 clones; approximately 90% of them appeared once. Roughly 3.9% of the sample goes to the ten largest clones.

This receptor was obtained from a young woman with acute COVID-19. Sequencing was done on a sample of PBMCs or T cells enriched from blood (not recorded which). This receptor chain uses TRBV27 and TRBJ2-1; 9 bases in the middle match TRBD1. The DNA sequence is as follows: TGTGCCAGCAGCCGGACAGGGGCCTACAATGAGCAGTTCTTC. This encodes CASSRTGAYNEQFF.